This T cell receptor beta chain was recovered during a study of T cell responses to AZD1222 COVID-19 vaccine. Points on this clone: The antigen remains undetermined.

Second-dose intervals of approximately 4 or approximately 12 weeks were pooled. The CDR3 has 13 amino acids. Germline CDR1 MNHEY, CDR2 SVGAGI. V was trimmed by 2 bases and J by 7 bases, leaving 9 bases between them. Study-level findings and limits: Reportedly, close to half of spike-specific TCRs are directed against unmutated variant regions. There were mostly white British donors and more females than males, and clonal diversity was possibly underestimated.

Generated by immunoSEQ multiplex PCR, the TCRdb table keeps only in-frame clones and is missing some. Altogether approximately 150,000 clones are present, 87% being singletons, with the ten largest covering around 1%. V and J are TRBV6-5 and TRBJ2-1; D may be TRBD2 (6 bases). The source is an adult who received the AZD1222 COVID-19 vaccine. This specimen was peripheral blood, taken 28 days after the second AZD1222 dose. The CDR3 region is CASSYLRGNEQFF. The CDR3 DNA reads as TGTGCCAGCAGTTACCTCCGGGGGAATGAGCAGTTCTTC.